The following is a T cell receptor (beta chain) sequence with its context. Its specificity is unknown. This table comes from immunoSEQ multiplex PCR, and its TCRdb copy is limited to in-frame clones, with some not included. The sample carries about 200,000 clones, roughly 88% recorded once. This sample is drawn from a study of cytomegalovirus exposure and HLA in healthy donors. Background on the study: The same platform was used for the roughly 130 validation repertoires as for the approximately 670 first-cohort repertoires, as reported in a later analysis.

Study-wide results and caveats: Many donors shared some public TCRs, even though most TCR sequences were rare. A few of the chains that were CMV-associated were confirmed in vitro to be specific for CMV antigens. Subsequent analysis showed first-cohort TCR clusters tending to co-occur in some 110 validation repertoires.

In germline, CDR1 is WSHSY, CDR2 SAAADI. This CDR3 comprises 15 residues. V gave up 6 bases and J gave up 1 base, with 13 bases separating them. The clonotype was recovered from a woman younger than 45 in good health and CMV-seropositive. The rearrangement joins TRBV10-2 to TRBJ1-5; unclear D gene. The material sequenced was PBMCs. The CDR3 loop reads CASRPIAESNQPQHF. The CDR3 DNA reads TGCGCCAGCAGACCGATTGCCGAGAGCAATCAGCCCCAGCATTTT.